This is a list of T cell receptor beta chains from one sample in a study of T cells in Graves' hyperthyroidism and ophthalmopathy. TCRdb called the multiplex PCR reads again in MiXCR, with one record for every CDR3 protein. This sample yields approximately 410,000 distinct CDR3 sequences, of which approximately 14% are seen a single time; roughly 13% belongs to the top ten. Sequenced: blood. These receptors all stem from a man younger than 30 with Graves' ophthalmopathy. The CDR3 runs from the conserved cysteine through the conserved F or W. The D gene is left open where the match is weak. Clone size, where shown, is once, few, many, or a class for clones that have expanded.

TRBV7-2	-	many	TRBJ2-4	17	TGTGCCAGCAGCGCGCCCGGGCAGATACTAGCCAAAAACATTCAGTACTTC	CASSAPGQILAKNIQYF
TRBV7-9	TRBD1	-	TRBJ2-6	17	TGTGCCAGCAGCTTAGGCACAGGGGCTTATGGGGCCAACGTCCTGACTTTC	CASSLGTGAYGANVLTF
TRBV27	-	few	TRBJ2-1	15	TGTGCCAGCCAGGTGCGGGCCCTCTCCTACAATGAGCAGTTCTTC	CASQVRALSYNEQFF
TRBV5-1	TRBD2	many	TRBJ2-3	17	TGCGCCAGCAGCGGGTGGACTAGCGGGGGGAGCACAGATACGCAGTATTTT	CASSGWTSGGSTDTQYF
TRBV20-1	-	many	TRBJ2-1	14	TGCAGTGCTAGTATCCAGCGTTCAGACAGTGAGCAGTTCTTC	CSASIQRSDSEQFF
TRBV6-1	-	many	TRBJ2-5	15	TGTGCCAGCAGTGAACCTACTCGGTACCAAGAGACCCAGTACTTC	CASSEPTRYQETQYF
TRBV6-1	TRBD1	few	TRBJ2-5	12	TGTGCCAGCAGTTTATCAGGGGGCGTTGAGTACTTC	CASSLSGGVEYF
TRBV6-1	TRBD1	many	TRBJ1-5	13	TGTGCCAGCCAGGGGGCAGGCAATCAGCCCCAGCATTTT	CASQGAGNQPQHF
TRBV20-1	-	-	TRBJ2-1	13	TGCAGTGCTAGAGTTCAGAATGCCAATGAGCAGTTCTTC	CSARVQNANEQFF
TRBV7-9	-	-	TRBJ1-6	14	TGTGCCAGCAGCTTAACAGCTAACCATTCACCCCTCCACTTT	CASSLTANHSPLHF
TRBV11-2	TRBD2	many	TRBJ2-1	15	TGTGCCAGCAGCTTAGTCGCGGGAGGGCCTAATGAGCAGTTCTTC	CASSLVAGGPNEQFF
TRBV7-9	-	many	TRBJ2-2	16	TGTGCCAGCAGCAAACGACAGGACGCGAACACCGGGGAGCTGTTTTTT	CASSKRQDANTGELFF
TRBV20-1	-	few	TRBJ2-3	16	TGCAGTGCTAGTCCCGCCTACCGGGAACTCACAGATACGCAGTATTTT	CSASPAYRELTDTQYF
TRBV6-1	TRBD2	many	TRBJ2-1	13	TGTGCCAGCACCTCGGGGGGGGGCAATGAGCAGTTCTTC	CASTSGGGNEQFF
TRBV14	-	-	TRBJ1-4	15	TGTGCCAGCAGCCCCTTACACGGGGCCTATGAAAAACTGTTTTTT	CASSPLHGAYEKLFF
TRBV10-1	TRBD1	-	TRBJ1-1	14	TGCGCCAGCAGTCGACAGGGAGTTGTGACTGAAGCTTTCTTT	CASSRQGVVTEAFF
TRBV7-2	-	-	TRBJ2-1	11	TGTGCCAGCAGCCCACTCTATGAGCAGTTCTTC	CASSPLYEQFF
TRBV12-3/TRBV12-4	-	many	TRBJ2-1	12	TGTGCCAGCAGTCAGCCCGCTAATGAGCAGTTCTTC	CASSQPANEQFF
TRBV5-1	-	many	TRBJ1-2	16	TGCGCCAGCAGCCCAAGAGATGCGGCGCGTCGCTATGGCTACACCTTC	CASSPRDAARRYGYTF
TRBV12-3/TRBV12-4	TRBD2	few	TRBJ2-5	16	TGTGCCAGCAGTTCCCCGGGACTAGCCCTGGGAGAGACCCAGTACTTC	CASSSPGLALGETQYF
TRBV15	-	-	TRBJ2-2	15	TGTGCCACCAGCACACGGAATACAGGGTCCGGGGAGCTGTTTTTT	CATSTRNTGSGELFF
TRBV11-2	-	many	TRBJ2-5	14	TGTGCCAGCAGCTTAGCTCCCTGGGAAGAGACCCAGTACTTC	CASSLAPWEETQYF
TRBV20-1	-	-	TRBJ2-5	12	TGCAGTGCGATGACGGGAGATGAGACCCAGTACTTC	CSAMTGDETQYF
TRBV11-2	-	many	TRBJ1-6	13	TGTGCCAGCAGCTTTGGGGAAAACTCACCCCTCCACTTT	CASSFGENSPLHF
TRBV30	-	many	TRBJ2-7	11	TGTGCCTGGAGTGAGCGCTACGAGCAGTACTTC	CAWSERYEQYF
TRBV5-1	-	-	TRBJ2-5	14	TGCGCCAGCGCCGGGACTTCGTACCAAGAGACCCAGTACTTC	CASAGTSYQETQYF
TRBV11-2	-	-	TRBJ2-1	15	TGTGCCAGTAGCCGCAACGGCCGGCTCCGCCATGAGCAGTTCTTC	CASSRNGRLRHEQFF
TRBV30	TRBD2	many	TRBJ2-1	14	TGTGCCTGGAGAGAAGCGGGAATGGATAATGAGCAGTTCTTC	CAWREAGMDNEQFF
TRBV12-3/TRBV12-4	-	few	TRBJ2-6	17	TGTGCCAGCAGTTTAGCGCTAAGACTTTCTGGGGCCAACGTCCTGACTTTC	CASSLALRLSGANVLTF
TRBV3-1	-	many	TRBJ2-5	15	TGTGCCAGCAGCCATGCCTTGACTGTAGGGGAGACCCAGTACTTC	CASSHALTVGETQYF
TRBV30	TRBD2	many	TRBJ2-5	15	TGTGCCTGGGCCCCTAGCGGGGGGGCACAAGAGACCCAGTACTTC	CAWAPSGGAQETQYF
TRBV5-1	TRBD1	-	TRBJ2-2	16	TGCGCCAGCAGCTTGGGGACAGGCCCCGGACCCGGGGAGCTGTTTTTT	CASSLGTGPGPGELFF
TRBV19	TRBD2	-	TRBJ2-2	18	TGTGCCAGTAGTAGCTCAATAGCGGGAGGACCGAACACCGGGGAGCTGTTTTTT	CASSSSIAGGPNTGELFF